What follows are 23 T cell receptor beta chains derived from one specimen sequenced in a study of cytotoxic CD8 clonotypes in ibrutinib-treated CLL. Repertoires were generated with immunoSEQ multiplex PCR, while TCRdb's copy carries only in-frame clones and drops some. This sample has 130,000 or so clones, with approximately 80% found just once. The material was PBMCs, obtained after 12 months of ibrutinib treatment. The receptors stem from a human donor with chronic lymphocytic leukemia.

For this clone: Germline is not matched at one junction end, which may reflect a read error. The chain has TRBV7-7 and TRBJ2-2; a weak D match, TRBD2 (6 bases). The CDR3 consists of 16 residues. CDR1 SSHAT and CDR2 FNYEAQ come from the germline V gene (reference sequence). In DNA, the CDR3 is TGTGCTAGCAGCCCCGATTTGGGGGGTGGCACCGGGGAGCTGTTTTTT. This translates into CASSPDLGGGTGELFF. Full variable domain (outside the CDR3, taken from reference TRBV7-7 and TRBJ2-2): GAGVSQSPRYKVTKRGQDVTLRCDPISSHATLYWYQQALGQGPEFLTYFNYEAQPDKSGLPSDRFSAERPEGSISTLTIQRTEQRDSAMYRCASSPDLGGGTGELFFGEGSRLTVL.

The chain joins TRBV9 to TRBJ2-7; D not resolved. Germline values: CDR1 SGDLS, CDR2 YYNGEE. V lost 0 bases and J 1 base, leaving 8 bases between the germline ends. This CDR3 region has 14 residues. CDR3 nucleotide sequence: TGTGCCAGCAGCGTAGACACAGCTTCCTACGAGCAGTACTTC. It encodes CASSVDTASYEQYF.

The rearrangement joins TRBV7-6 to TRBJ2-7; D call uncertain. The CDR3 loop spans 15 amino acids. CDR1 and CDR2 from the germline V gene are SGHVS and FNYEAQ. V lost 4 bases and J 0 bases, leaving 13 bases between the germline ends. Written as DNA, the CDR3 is TGTGCCAGCAGCTCCACCTTGGTCAGCTCCTACGAGCAGTACTTC. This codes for CASSSTLVSSYEQYF.

This chain's CDR3 is CASSSKAGATGETQYF. Here the CDR3 DNA reads TGTGCCAGCAGTTCAAAAGCGGGAGCTACGGGGGAGACCCAGTACTTC. The chain has TRBV28 and TRBJ2-5; 8 bases are a match to TRBD2. The CDR3 runs 16 residues. V gave up 4 bases and J gave up 5 bases; unmatched junction bases: 12. Germline-derived CDR1 and CDR2 are MDHEN and SYDVKM.

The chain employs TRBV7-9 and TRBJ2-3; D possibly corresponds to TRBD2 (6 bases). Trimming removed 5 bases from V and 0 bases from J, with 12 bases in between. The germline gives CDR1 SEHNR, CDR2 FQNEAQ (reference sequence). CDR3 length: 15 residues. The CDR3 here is CASSRRLASTDTQYF. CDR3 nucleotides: TGTGCCAGCAGCCGCCGCCTAGCGAGCACAGATACGCAGTATTTT. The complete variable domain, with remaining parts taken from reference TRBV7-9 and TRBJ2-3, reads DTGVSQNPRHKITKRGQNVTFRCDPISEHNRLYWYRQTLGQGPEFLTYFQNEAQLEKSRLLSDRFSAERPKGSFSTLEIQRTEQGDSAMYLCASSRRLASTDTQYFGPGTRLTVL.

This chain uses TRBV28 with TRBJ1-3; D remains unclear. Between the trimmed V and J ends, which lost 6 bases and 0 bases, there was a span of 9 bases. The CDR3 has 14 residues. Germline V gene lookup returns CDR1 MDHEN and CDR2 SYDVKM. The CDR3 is CASRVSLSGNTIYF. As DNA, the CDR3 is TGTGCCAGCAGAGTGAGCCTCTCTGGAAACACCATATATTTT. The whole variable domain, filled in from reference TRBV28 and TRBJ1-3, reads DVKVTQSSRYLVKRTGEKVFLECVQDMDHENMFWYRQDPGLGLRLIYFSYDVKMKEKGDIPEGYSVSREKKERFSLILESASTNQTSMYLCASRVSLSGNTIYFGEGSWLTVV.

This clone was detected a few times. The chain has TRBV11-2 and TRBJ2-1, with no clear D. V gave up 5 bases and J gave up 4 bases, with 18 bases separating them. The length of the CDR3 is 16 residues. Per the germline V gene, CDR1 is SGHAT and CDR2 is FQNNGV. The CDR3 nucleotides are TGTGCCAGCAGCCCTGGCCGGTTTTATGGGTACAATGAGCAGTTCTTC. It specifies CASSPGRFYGYNEQFF.

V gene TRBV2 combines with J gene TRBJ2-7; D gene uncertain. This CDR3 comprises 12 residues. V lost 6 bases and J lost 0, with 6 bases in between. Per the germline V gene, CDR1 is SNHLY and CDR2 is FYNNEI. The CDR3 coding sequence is TGTGCCAGCAGCGAAACCTCCTACGAGCAGTACTTC. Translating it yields CASSETSYEQYF.

CDR3: CASSSSRDYNEQFF. DNA for the CDR3: TGTGCCAGCAGCTCGTCCCGGGACTACAATGAGCAGTTCTTC. The V call is TRBV7-2, the J call TRBJ2-1, with D possibly matching TRBD2 (5 bases). V dropped 4 bases and J dropped 3 bases, with 10 bases sitting between them. In germline, CDR1 is SGHTA, CDR2 FQGNSA. CDR3 length: 14 residues.

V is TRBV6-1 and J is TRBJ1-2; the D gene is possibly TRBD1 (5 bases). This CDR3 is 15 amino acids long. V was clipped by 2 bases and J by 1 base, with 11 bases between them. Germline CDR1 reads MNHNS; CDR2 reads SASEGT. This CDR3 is CASSENHQGNYGYTF. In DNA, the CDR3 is TGTGCCAGCAGTGAAAATCACCAGGGTAACTATGGCTACACCTTC.

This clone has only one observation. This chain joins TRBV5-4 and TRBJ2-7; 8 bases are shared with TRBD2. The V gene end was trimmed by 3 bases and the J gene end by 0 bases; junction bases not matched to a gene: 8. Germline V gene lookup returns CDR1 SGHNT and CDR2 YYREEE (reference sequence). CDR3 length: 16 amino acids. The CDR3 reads CASSSRGSGSSYEQYF. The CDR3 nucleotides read TGTGCCAGCAGCTCCCGCGGGAGCGGGAGCTCCTACGAGCAGTACTTC.

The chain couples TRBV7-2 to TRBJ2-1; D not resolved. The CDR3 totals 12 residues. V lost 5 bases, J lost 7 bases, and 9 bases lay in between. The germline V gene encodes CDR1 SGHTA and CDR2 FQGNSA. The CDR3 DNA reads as TGTGCCAGCAGCCGAGACTTTAATGAGCAGTTCTTC. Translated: CASSRDFNEQFF.

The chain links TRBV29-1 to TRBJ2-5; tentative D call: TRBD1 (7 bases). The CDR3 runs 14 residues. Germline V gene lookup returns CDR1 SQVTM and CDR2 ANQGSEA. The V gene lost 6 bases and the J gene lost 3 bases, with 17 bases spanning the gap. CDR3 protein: CSVARTTGEETQYF. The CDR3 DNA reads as TGCAGCGTCGCCCGGACTACAGGGGAAGAGACCCAGTACTTC.

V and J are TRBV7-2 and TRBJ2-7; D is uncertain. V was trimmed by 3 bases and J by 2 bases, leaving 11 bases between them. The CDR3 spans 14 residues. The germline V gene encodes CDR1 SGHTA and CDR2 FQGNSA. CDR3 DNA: TGTGCCAGCAGCTTCCATTCAGGTCCCTACGAGCAGTACTTC. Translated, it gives CASSFHSGPYEQYF.

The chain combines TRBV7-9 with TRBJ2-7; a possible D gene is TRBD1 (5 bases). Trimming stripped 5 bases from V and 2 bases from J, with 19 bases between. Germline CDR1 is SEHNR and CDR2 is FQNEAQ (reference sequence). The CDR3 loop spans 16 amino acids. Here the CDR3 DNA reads TGTGCCAGCAGCCACGGAGTGACAGAAACCACCTACGAGCAGTACTTC. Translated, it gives CASSHGVTETTYEQYF.

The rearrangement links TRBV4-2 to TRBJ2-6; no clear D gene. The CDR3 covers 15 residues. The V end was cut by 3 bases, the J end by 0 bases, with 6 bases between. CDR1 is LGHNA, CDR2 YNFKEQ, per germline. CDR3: CASSQTGSGANVLTF. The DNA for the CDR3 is TGTGCCAGCAGCCAGACTGGCTCTGGGGCCAACGTCCTGACTTTC.

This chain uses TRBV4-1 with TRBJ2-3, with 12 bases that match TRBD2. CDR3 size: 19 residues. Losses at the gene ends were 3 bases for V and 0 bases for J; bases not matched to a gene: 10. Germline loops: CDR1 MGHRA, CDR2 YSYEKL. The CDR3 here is CASSQRGLAGRKSTDTQYF. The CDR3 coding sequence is TGCGCCAGCAGCCAGCGGGGACTAGCGGGTAGAAAGAGCACAGATACGCAGTATTTT.

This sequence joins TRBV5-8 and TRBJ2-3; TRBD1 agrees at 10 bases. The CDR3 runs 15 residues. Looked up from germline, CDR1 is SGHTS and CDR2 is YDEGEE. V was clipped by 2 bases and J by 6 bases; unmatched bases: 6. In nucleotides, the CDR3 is TGTGCCAGCAGCTTTTCCGGGACAGGGGTCGATACGCAGTATTTT. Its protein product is CASSFSGTGVDTQYF.

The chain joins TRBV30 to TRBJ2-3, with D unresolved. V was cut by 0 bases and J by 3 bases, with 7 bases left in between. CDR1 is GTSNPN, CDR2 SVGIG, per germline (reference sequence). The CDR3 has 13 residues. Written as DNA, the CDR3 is TGTGCCTGGAGTGTCTGGGGTACAGATACGCAGTATTTT. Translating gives CAWSVWGTDTQYF.

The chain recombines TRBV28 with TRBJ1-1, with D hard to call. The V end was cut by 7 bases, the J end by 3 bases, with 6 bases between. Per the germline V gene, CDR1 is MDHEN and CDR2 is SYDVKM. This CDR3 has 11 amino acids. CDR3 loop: CASTMYTEAFF. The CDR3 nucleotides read TGTGCCAGCACCATGTACACTGAAGCTTTCTTT.

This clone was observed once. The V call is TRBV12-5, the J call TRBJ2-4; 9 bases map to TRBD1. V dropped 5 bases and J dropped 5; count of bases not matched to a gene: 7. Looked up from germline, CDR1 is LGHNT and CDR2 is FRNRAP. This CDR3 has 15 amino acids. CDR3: CASGLPRQGENIQYF. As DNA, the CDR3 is TGTGCTAGTGGTCTCCCGAGACAGGGGGAAAACATTCAGTACTTC.

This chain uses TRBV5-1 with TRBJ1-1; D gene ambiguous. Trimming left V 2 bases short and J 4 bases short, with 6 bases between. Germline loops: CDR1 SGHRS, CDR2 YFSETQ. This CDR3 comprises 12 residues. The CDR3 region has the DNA TGCGCCAGCAGCTTCTTGGGCACTGAAGCTTTCTTT. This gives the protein CASSFLGTEAFF.

CDR3 nucleotides: TGTGCCAGCAGCCACCCCCGGGACAGGGACGCTCAACTGTTTTTT. Amino acid sequence: CASSHPRDRDAQLFF. The chain has TRBV7-9 and TRBJ1-4, with TRBD1 identical over 9 bases. Germline-derived CDR1 and CDR2 are SEHNR and FQNEAQ (reference sequence). The length of the CDR3 is 15 residues. The V gene end was trimmed by 5 bases and the J gene end by 12 bases; junction bases not matched to a gene: 13.